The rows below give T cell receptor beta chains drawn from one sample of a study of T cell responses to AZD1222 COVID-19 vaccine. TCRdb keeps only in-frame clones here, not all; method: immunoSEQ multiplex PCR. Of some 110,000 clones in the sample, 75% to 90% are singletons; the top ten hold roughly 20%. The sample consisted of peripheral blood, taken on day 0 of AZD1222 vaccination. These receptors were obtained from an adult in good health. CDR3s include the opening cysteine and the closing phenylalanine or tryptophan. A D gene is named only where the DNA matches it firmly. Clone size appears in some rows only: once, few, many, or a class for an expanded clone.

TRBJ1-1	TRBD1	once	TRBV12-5	CASGPPGQGMNTEAFF	TGTGCTAGTGGCCCACCGGGACAGGGCATGAACACTGAAGCTTTCTTT
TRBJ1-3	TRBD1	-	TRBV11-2	CASSTGGQGSGNTIYF	TGTGCCAGCAGCACCGGGGGACAGGGTTCTGGAAACACCATATATTTT
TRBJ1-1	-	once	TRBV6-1	CASSEAGGNTEAFF	TGTGCCAGCAGTGAAGCGGGTGGGAACACTGAAGCTTTCTTT
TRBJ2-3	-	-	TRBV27	CASSFTGNTDTQYF	TGTGCCAGCAGTTTTACCGGGAACACAGATACGCAGTATTTT
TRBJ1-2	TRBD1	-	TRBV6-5	CASRGQGLNYGYTF	TGTGCCAGCAGGGGACAGGGACTTAACTATGGCTACACCTTC
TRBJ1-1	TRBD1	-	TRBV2	CASYLQRTGEAFF	TGTGCCAGCTATTTACAGAGGACAGGAGAAGCTTTCTTT
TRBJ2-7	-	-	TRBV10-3	CAISGDSGAKYEQYF	TGTGCCATCAGTGGGGACTCAGGGGCTAAGTACGAGCAGTACTTC
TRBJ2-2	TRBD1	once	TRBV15	CATSPQQVGTGATGELFF	TGTGCCACCAGCCCCCAACAGGTGGGGACAGGGGCCACCGGGGAGCTGTTTTTT
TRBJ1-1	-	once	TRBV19	CASSIEGIEAFF	TGTGCCAGTAGTATAGAGGGAATTGAAGCTTTCTTT
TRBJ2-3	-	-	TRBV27	CASSLYLMEWGAPSTDTQYF	TGTGCCAGCAGTTTATACCTTATGGAGTGGGGGGCCCCTAGCACAGATACGCAGTATTTT
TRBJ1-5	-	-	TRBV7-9	CASSLGRGSSNQPQHF	TGTGCCAGCAGCTTAGGGCGGGGGAGTAGCAATCAGCCCCAGCATTTT
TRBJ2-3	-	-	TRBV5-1	CASSLGPSSTDTQYF	TGCGCCAGCAGCTTGGGACCGTCTAGCACAGATACGCAGTATTTT
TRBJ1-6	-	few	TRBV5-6	CAPGEARGGNSPLHF	TGTGCCCCAGGCGAGGCCCGAGGGGGTAATTCACCCCTCCACTTT
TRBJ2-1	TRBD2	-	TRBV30	CAWSGSGDEQFF	TGTGCCTGGAGTGGAAGCGGGGATGAGCAGTTCTTC
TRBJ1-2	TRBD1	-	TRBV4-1	CASSQQQGSDYGYTF	TGCGCCAGCAGCCAACAACAGGGGTCCGACTATGGCTACACCTTC
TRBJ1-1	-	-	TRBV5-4	CASSLDSMNTEAFF	TGTGCCAGCAGCTTGGACAGCATGAACACTGAAGCTTTCTTT
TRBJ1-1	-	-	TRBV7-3	CASSLTGGAGKAFF	TGTGCCAGCAGCTTAACGGGGGGAGCGGGAAAAGCTTTCTTT
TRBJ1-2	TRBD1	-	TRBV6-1	CASSEGTGINYGYTF	TGTGCCAGCAGTGAGGGGACAGGGATAAACTATGGCTACACCTTC
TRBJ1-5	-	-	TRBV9	CASSEAGTPFYQPQHF	TGTGCCAGCAGCGAAGCCGGGACACCTTTCTATCAGCCCCAGCATTTT
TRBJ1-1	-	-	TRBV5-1	CASSPGDMNTEAFF	TGCGCCAGCAGCCCGGGAGACATGAACACTGAAGCTTTCTTT
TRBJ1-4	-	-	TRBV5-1	CASSFGPTDEKLFF	TGCGCCAGCAGCTTTGGACCTACTGATGAAAAACTGTTTTTT
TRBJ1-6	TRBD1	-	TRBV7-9	CASSLEPGGINSPLHF	TGTGCCAGCAGCTTAGAACCAGGGGGCATTAATTCACCCCTCCACTTT
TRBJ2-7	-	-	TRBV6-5	CASALGWGIYEQYF	TGTGCCAGCGCCCTAGGGTGGGGGATCTACGAGCAGTACTTC
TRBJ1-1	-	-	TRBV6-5	CASHFGLEAFF	TGTGCCAGCCACTTTGGGCTGGAAGCTTTCTTT
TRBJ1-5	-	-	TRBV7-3	CASSSDKGQPQHF	TGTGCCAGCAGCTCCGATAAGGGACAGCCCCAGCATTTT
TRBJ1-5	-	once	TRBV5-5	CASSPKLVRERSSNQPQHF	TGTGCCAGCAGCCCTAAGTTGGTAAGAGAGAGGTCTAGCAATCAGCCCCAGCATTTT
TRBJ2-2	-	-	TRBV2	CASNPQGSGELFF	TGTGCCAGCAACCCCCAGGGGTCCGGGGAGCTGTTTTTT
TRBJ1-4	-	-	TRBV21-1	CASIRSLFDREKLFF	TGTGCCAGCATTCGATCCCTCTTCGATAGAGAAAAACTGTTTTTT
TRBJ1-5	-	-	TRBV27	CASCEGPAFRNQPQHF	TGTGCCAGCTGTGAGGGCCCGGCGTTTCGCAATCAGCCCCAGCATTTT
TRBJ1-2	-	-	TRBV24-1	CATSDLRYGGLRERWNGYTF	TGTGCCACCAGTGATTTGAGGTACGGTGGGTTGCGGGAAAGGTGGAATGGCTACACCTTC
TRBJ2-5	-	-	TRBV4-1	CASSQEPSLEVETQYF	TGCGCCAGCAGCCAAGAACCTTCATTGGAGGTGGAGACCCAGTACTTC
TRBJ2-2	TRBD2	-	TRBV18	CASSPGLAGTGELFF	TGTGCCAGCTCACCCGGACTAGCGGGCACCGGGGAGCTGTTTTTT
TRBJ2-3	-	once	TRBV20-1	CSARPQDTQYF	TGCAGTGCCCGACCACAGGATACGCAGTATTTT
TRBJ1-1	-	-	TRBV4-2	CASSQGKTAVGTEAFF	TGTGCCAGCAGCCAAGGCAAGACTGCTGTAGGCACTGAAGCTTTCTTT
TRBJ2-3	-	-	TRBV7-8	CASSTDQTWAGDTQYF	TGTGCCAGCAGCACTGACCAGACTTGGGCCGGTGATACGCAGTATTTT
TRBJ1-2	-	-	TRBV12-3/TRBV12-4	CASSPTGSYGYTF	TGTGCCAGCAGTCCAACAGGTTCCTATGGCTACACCTTC
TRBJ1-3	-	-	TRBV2	CASRRTSSGNTIYF	TGTGCCAGCAGACGGACGAGCTCTGGAAACACCATATATTTT
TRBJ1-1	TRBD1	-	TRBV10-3	CAISESTGIIAFF	TGTGCCATCAGTGAGTCGACAGGGATCATAGCTTTCTTT
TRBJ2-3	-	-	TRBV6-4	CASSEFGYPRITQYF	TGTGCCAGCAGTGAATTCGGGTACCCGCGGATTACGCAGTATTTT
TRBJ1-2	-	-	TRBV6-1	CASSEYSGANYGYTF	TGTGCCAGCAGTGAATACTCAGGAGCTAACTATGGCTACACCTTC
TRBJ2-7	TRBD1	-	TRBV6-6	CASSYLLDRGYEQYF	TGTGCCAGCAGTTATTTGTTAGACAGGGGTTACGAGCAGTACTTC
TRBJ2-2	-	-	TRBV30	CAWSRGASYQLFF	TGTGCCTGGAGCCGCGGGGCCAGTTACCAGCTGTTTTTT
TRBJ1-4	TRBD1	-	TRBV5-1	CASSLLGQAEEKLFF	TGCGCCAGCAGCTTGCTGGGACAGGCAGAGGAAAAACTGTTTTTT
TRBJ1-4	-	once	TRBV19	CASSRGPLGGAFNEKLFF	TGTGCCAGTAGTCGCGGTCCTCTCGGAGGGGCGTTTAATGAAAAACTGTTTTTT